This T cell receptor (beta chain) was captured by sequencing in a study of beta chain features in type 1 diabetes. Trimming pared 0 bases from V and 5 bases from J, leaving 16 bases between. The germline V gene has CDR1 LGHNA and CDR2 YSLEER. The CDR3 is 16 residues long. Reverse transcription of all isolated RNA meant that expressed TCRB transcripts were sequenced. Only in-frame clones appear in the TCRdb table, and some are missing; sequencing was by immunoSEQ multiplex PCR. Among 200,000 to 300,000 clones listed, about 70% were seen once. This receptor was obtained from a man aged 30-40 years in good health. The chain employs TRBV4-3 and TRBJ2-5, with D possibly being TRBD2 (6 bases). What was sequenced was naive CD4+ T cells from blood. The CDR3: CASSQDLRRAGETQYF. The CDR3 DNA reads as TGCGCCAGCAGCCAAGATCTGCGCAGGGCGGGGGAGACCCAGTACTTC.